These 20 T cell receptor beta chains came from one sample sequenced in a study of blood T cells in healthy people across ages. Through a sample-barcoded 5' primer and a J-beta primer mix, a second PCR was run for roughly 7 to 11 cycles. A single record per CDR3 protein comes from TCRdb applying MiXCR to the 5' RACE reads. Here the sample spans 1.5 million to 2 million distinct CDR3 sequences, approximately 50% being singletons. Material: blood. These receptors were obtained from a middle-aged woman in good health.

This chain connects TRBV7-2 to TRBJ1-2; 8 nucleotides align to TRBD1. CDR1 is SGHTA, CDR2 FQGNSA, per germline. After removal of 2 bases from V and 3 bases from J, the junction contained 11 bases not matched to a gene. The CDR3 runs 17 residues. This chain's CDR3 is CASSLRSRDRRHYGYTF. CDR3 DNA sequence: TGTGCCAGCAGCTTACGTTCTCGGGACAGGCGCCACTATGGCTACACCTTC.

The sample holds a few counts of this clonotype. The CDR3 loop is CASSGPQRGGIDTQYF. Written as DNA, the CDR3 is TGTGCCAGCAGCGGACCGCAGCGGGGGGGCATAGATACGCAGTATTTT. The chain couples TRBV9 to TRBJ2-3; 10 bases match TRBD2. The CDR3 length is 16 residues. The junction had 9 bases not matched to a gene; V was cut back by 3 bases and J by 5 bases. The germline gives CDR1 SGDLS, CDR2 YYNGEE.

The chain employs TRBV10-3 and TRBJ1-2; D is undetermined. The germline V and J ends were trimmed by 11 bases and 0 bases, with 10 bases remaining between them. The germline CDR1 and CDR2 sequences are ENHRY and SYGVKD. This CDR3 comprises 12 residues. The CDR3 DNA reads TGTGCCTCCAGACCGCCTAACTATGGCTACACCTTC. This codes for CASRPPNYGYTF.

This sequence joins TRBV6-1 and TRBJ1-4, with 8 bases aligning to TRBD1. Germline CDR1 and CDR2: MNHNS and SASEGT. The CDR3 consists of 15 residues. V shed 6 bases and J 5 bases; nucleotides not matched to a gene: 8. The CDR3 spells CASRDPGQANEKLFF. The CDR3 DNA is TGTGCCAGCAGAGATCCGGGACAGGCAAATGAAAAACTGTTTTTT.

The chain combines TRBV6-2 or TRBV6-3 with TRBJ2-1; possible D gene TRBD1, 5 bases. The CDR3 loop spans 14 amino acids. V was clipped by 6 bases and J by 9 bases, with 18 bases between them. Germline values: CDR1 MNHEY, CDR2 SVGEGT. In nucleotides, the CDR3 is TGTGCCAGCAGGGCGCAGGGTATGACTTTTGAGCAGTTCTTC. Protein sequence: CASRAQGMTFEQFF.

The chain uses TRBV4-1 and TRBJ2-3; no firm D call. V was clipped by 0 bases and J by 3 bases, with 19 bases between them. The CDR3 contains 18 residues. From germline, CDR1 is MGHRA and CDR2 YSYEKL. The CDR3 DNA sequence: TGCGCCAGCAGCCAAGATCCAGATCTTGGCCGCTTGACAGATACGCAGTATTTT. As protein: CASSQDPDLGRLTDTQYF.

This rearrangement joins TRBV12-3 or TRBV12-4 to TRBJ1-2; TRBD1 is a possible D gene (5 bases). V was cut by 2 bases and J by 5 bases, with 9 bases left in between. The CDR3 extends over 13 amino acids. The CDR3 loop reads CASSLPQGYGYTF. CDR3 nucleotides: TGTGCCAGCAGTTTACCTCAGGGATATGGCTACACCTTC.

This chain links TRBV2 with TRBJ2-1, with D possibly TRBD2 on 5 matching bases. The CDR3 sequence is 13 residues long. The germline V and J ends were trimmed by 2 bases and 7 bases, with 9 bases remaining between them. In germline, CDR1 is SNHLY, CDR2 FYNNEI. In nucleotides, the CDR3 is TGTGCCAGCAGTGAACAAGGGAGAAATGAGCAGTTCTTC. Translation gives CASSEQGRNEQFF.

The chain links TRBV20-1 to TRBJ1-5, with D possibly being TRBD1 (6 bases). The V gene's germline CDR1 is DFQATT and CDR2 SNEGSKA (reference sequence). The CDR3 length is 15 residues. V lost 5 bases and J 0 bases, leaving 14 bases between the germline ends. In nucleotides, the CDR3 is TGCAGTGCTTTCGGGACAACCTATAGCAATCAGCCCCAGCATTTT. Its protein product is CSAFGTTYSNQPQHF.

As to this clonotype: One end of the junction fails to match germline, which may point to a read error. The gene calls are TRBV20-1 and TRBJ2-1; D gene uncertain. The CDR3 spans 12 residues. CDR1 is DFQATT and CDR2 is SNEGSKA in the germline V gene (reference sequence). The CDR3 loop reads CRATVGYDEQFF. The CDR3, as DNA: TGCAGAGCTACCGTGGGATATGATGAGCAGTTCTTC.

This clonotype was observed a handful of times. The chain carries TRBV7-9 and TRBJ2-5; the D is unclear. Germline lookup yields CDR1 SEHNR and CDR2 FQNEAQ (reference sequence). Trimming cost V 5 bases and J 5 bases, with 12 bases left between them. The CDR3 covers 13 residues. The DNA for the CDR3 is TGTGCCAGCAGCCCCACCGACCGGGAGACCCAGTACTTC. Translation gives CASSPTDRETQYF.

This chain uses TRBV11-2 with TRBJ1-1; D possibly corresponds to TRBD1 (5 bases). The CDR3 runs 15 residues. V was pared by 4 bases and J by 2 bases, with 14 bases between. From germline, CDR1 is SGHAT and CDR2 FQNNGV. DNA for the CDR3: TGTGCCAGCAGCTCCCGCCCCACAGGAAACACTGAAGCTTTCTTT. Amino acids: CASSSRPTGNTEAFF.

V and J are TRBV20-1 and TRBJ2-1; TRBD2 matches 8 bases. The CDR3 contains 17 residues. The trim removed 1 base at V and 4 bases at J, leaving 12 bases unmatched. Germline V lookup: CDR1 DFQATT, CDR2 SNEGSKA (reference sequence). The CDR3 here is CSARGSRSGGGYNEQFF. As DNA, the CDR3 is TGCAGTGCTAGAGGGAGTAGGAGCGGGGGAGGGTACAATGAGCAGTTCTTC.

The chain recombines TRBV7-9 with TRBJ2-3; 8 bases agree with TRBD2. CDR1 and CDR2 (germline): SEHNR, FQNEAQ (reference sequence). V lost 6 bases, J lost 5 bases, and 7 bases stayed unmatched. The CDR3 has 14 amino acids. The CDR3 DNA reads TGTGCCAGCAGTTTGACTAGCGCTCAAGATACGCAGTATTTT. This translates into CASSLTSAQDTQYF.

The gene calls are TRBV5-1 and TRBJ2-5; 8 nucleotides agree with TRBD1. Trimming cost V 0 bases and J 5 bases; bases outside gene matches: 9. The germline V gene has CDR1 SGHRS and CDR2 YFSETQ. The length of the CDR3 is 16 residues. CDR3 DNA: TGCGCCAGCAGCTTGGTGACAGGGGTACCAATTGAGACCCAGTACTTC. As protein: CASSLVTGVPIETQYF.

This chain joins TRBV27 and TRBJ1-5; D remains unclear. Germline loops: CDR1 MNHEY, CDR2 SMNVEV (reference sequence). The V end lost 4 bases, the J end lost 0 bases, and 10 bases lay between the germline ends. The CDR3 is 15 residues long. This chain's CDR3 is CASSSSRYSNQPQHF. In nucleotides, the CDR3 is TGTGCCAGCAGTTCGAGCAGATATAGCAATCAGCCCCAGCATTTT.

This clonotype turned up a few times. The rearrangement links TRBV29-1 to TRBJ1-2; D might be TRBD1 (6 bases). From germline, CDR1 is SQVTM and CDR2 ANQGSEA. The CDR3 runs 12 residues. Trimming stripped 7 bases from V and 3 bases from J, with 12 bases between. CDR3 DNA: TGCAGCGGGAGGGGGGGAGACTATGGCTACACCTTC. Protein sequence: CSGRGGDYGYTF.

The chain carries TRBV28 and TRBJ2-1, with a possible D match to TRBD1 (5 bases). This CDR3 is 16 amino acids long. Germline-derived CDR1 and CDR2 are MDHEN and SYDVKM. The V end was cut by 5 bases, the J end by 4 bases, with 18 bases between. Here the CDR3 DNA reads TGTGCCAGCAGTGGCCCAGGGTCCCCGTCATACAATGAGCAGTTCTTC. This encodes CASSGPGSPSYNEQFF.

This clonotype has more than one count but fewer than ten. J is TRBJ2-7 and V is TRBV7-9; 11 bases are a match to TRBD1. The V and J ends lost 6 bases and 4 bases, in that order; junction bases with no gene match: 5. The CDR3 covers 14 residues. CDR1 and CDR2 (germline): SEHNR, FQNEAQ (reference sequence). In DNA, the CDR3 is TGTGCCAGCAGAGGACAGGGGGCATCTTACGAGCAGTACTTC. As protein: CASRGQGASYEQYF. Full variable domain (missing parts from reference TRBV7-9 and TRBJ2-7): DTGVSQNPRHKITKRGQNVTFRCDPISEHNRLYWYRQTLGQGPEFLTYFQNEAQLEKSRLLSDRFSAERPKGSFSTLEIQRTEQGDSAMYLCASRGQGASYEQYFGPGTRLTVT.

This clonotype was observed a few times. In DNA, the CDR3 is TGTGCCAGCAGCGTAGGGGGAAGTCAGGATGAGCAGTTCTTC. Its translation is CASSVGGSQDEQFF. The genes are TRBV9 and TRBJ2-1; no firm D call. The CDR3 covers 14 residues. Germline values: CDR1 SGDLS, CDR2 YYNGEE. The V end lost 0 bases, the J end lost 8 bases, and 12 bases lay between the germline ends. Complete variable domain (other parts from reference TRBV9 and TRBJ2-1): DSGVTQTPKHLITATGQRVTLRCSPRSGDLSVYWYQQSLDQGLQFLIQYYNGEERAKGNILERFSAQQFPDLHSELNLSSLELGDSALYFCASSVGGSQDEQFFGPGTRLTVL.